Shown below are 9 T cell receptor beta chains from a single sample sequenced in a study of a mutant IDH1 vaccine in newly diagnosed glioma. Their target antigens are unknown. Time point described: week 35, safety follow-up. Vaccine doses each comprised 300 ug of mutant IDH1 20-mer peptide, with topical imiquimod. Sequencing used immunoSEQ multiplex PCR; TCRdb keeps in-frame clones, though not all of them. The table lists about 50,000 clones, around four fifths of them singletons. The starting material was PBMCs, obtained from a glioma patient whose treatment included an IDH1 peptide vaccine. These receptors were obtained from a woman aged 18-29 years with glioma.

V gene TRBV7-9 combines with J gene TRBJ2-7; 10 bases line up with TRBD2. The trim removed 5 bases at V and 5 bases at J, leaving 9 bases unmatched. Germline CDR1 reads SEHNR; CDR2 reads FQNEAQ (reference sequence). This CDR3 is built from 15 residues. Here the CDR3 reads CASSHPIGTSDEQYF. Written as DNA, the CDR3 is TGTGCCAGCAGCCACCCGATCGGGACTAGCGACGAGCAGTACTTC.

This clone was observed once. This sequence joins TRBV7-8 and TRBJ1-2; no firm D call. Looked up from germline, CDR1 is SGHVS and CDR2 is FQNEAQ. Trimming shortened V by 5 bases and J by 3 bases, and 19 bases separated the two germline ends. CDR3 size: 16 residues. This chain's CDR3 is CASSRRYPITDYGYTF. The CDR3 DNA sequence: TGTGCCAGCAGCAGGAGGTACCCGATTACCGACTATGGCTACACCTTC.

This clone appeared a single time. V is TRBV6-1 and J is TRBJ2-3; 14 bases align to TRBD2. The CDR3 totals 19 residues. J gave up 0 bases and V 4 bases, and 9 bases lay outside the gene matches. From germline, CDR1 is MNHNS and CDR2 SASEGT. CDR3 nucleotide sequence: TGTGCCAGCAGTGTCCCGCCGGGACTAGCGGGAGCAAGCACAGATACGCAGTATTTT. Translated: CASSVPPGLAGASTDTQYF.

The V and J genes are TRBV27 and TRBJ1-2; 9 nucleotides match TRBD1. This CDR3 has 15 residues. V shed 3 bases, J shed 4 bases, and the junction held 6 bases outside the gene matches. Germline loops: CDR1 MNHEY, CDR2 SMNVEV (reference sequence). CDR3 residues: CASSFGTGNAYGYTF. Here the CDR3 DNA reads TGTGCCAGCAGTTTCGGGACAGGGAACGCCTATGGCTACACCTTC.

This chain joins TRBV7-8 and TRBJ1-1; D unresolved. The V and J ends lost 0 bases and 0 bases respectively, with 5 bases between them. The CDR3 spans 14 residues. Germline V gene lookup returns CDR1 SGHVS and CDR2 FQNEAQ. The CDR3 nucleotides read TGTGCCAGCAGCTTAGCGGCGGTGAACACTGAAGCTTTCTTT. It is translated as CASSLAAVNTEAFF.

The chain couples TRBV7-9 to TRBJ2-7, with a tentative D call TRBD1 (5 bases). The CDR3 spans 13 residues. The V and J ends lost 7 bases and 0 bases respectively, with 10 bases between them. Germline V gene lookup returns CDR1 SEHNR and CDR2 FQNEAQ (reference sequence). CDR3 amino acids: CASTPDSSYEQYF. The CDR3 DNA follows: TGTGCCAGCACCCCCGACAGCTCCTACGAGCAGTACTTC.

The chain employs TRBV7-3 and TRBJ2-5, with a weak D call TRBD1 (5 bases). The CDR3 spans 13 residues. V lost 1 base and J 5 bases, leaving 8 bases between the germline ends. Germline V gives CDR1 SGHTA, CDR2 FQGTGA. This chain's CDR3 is CASSLKGDETQYF. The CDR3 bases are TGTGCCAGCAGCTTAAAAGGGGATGAGACCCAGTACTTC.

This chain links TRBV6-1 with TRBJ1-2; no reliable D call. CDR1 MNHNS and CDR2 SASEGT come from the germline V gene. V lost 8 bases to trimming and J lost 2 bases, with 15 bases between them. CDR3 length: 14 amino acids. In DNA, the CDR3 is TGTGCCAGCCCCGGGCGGTATCCGAACTATGGCTACACCTTC. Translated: CASPGRYPNYGYTF.

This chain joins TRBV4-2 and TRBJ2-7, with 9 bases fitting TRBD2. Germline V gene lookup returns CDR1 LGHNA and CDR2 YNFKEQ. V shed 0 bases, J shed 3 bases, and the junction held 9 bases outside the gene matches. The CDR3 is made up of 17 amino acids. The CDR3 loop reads CASSQDSPGLAGYEQYF. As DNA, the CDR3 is TGTGCCAGCAGCCAAGATTCCCCGGGACTAGCCGGCTACGAGCAGTACTTC.